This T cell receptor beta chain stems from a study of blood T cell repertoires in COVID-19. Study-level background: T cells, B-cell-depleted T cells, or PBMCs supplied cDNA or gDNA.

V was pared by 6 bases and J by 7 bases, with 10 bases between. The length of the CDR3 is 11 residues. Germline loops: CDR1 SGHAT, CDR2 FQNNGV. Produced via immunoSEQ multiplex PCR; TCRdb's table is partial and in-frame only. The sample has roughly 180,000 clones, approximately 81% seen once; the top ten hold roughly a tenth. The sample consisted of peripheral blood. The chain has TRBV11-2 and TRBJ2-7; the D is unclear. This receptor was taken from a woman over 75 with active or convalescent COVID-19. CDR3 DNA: TGTGCCAGCAGTCACAGTCGGGAGCAGTACTTC. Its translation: CASSHSREQYF.